This T cell receptor (beta chain) emerged from a study of blood T cell repertoires in COVID-19. Study overall: Whether acute or convalescent, the COVID-19 samples came from the United States, Italy and Spain.

Original handling: Reference gene primer amplification gave nucleated cell count estimates. Data came from immunoSEQ multiplex PCR; TCRdb stores just in-frame clones and leaves some out. V and J calls and clone size follow that table, whereas D and trimming were derived from the DNA. The table has approximately 300,000 clones, about 90% seen once. Seattle patients were enrolled during active infection and followed longitudinally. This CDR3 is built from 17 residues. With 2 bases removed from V and 0 bases from J, the gap between germline ends came to 17 bases. Per germline, CDR1 SGHNT and CDR2 YENEEA.

The chain uses TRBV11-3 and TRBJ2-7; no reliable D call. The receptor was derived from a woman aged 45-59 years with COVID-19, enrolled during active disease. What was sequenced was peripheral blood. CDR3 in DNA: TGTGCCAGCAGCTTAACATCTAATTCAGGATTCTCCTACGAGCAGTACTTC. The encoded protein is CASSLTSNSGFSYEQYF.